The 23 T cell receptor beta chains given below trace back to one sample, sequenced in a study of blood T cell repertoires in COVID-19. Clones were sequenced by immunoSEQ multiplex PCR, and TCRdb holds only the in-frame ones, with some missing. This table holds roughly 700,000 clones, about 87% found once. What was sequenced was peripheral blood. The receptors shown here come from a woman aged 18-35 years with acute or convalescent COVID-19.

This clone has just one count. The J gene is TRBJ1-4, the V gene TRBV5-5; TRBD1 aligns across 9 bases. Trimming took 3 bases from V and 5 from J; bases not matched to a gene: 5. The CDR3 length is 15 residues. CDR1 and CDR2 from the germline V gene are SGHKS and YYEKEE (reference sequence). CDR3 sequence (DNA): TGTGCCAGCAGCTCCGGGACAGGGCTAAATGAAAAACTGTTTTTT. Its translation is CASSSGTGLNEKLFF. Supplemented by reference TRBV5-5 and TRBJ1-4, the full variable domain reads DAGVTQSPTHLIKTRGQQVTLRCSPISGHKSVSWYQQVLGQGPQFIFQYYEKEERGRGNFPDRFSARQFPNYSSELNVNALLLGDSALYLCASSSGTGLNEKLFFGSGTQLSVL.

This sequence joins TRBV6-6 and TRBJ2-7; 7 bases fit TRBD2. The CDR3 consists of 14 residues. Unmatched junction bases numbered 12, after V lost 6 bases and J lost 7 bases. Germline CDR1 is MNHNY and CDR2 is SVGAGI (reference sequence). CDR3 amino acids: CASSTSAGVLEQYF. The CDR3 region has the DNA TGTGCCAGCAGCACCAGCGCGGGGGTTCTTGAGCAGTACTTC.

The CDR3 loop is CASSVGKAGEYTDTQYF. The CDR3 coding sequence is TGTGCCAGCAGCGTAGGGAAGGCGGGGGAGTACACAGATACGCAGTATTTT. The chain is built from TRBV9 and TRBJ2-3; 7 bases line up with TRBD2. Germline CDR1 SGDLS, CDR2 YYNGEE. The CDR3 covers 17 residues. Trimming removed 0 bases from V and 2 bases from J; junction bases left unmatched: 9. Variable domain in full (rest from reference TRBV9 and TRBJ2-3): DSGVTQTPKHLITATGQRVTLRCSPRSGDLSVYWYQQSLDQGLQFLIQYYNGEERAKGNILERFSAQQFPDLHSELNLSSLELGDSALYFCASSVGKAGEYTDTQYFGPGTRLTVL.

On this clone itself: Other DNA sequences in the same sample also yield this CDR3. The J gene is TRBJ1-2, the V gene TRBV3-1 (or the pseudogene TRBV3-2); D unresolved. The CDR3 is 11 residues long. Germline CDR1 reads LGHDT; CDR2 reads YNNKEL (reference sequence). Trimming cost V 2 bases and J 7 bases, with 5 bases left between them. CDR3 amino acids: CASSQSGGYTF. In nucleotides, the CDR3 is TGTGCCAGCAGCCAATCAGGTGGCTACACCTTC.

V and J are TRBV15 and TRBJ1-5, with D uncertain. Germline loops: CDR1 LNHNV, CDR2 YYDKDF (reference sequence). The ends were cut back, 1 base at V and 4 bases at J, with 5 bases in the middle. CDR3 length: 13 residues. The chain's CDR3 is CATSRGSNQPQHF. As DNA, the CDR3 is TGTGCCACCAGCAGAGGGAGTAATCAGCCCCAGCATTTT.

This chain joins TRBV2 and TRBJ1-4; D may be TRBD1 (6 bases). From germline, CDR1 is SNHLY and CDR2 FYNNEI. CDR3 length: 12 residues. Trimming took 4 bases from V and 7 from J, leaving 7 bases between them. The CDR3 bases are TGTGCCAGCAGTGTGACAGGTGAAAAACTGTTTTTT. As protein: CASSVTGEKLFF.

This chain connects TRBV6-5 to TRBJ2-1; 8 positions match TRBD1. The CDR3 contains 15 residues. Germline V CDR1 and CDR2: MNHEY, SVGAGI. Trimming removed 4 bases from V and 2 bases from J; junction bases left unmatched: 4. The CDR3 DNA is TGTGCCAGCAGTTTCTCGGACAGGGCCTACAATGAGCAGTTCTTC. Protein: CASSFSDRAYNEQFF.

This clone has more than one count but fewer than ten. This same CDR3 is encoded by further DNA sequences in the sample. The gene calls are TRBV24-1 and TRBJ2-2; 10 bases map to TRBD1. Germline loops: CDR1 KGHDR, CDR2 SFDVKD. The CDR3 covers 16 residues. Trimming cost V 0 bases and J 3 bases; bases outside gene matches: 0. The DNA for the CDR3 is TGTGCCACCAGTGATTTGGGGACAGGGGACACCGGGGAGCTGTTTTTT. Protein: CATSDLGTGDTGELFF.

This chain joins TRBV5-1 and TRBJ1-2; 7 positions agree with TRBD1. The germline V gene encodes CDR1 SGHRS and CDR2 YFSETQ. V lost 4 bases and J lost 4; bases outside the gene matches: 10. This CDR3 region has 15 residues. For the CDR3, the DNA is TGCGCCAGCAGCAAGACAGGGCTTGTTGTCTATGGCTACACCTTC. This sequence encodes CASSKTGLVVYGYTF.

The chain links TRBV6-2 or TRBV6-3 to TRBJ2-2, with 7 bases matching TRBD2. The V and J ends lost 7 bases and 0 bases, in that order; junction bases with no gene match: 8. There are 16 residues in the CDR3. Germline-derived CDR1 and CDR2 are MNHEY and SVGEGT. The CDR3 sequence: CASIPGGPPNTGELFF. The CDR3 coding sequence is TGTGCCAGCATCCCGGGGGGTCCCCCGAACACCGGGGAGCTGTTTTTT.

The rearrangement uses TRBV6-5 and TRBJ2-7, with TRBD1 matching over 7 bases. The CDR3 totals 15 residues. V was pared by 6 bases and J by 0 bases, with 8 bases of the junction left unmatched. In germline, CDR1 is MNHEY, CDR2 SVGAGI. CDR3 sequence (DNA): TGTGCCAGCAGGCGGCCGACAGGGAGCTCCTACGAGCAGTACTTC. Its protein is CASRRPTGSSYEQYF.

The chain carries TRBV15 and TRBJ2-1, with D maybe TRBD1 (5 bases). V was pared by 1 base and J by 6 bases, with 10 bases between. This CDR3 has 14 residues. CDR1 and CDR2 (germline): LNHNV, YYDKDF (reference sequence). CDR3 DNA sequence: TGTGCCACCAGCAGAGGAGACAGCCTCAATGAGCAGTTCTTC. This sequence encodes CATSRGDSLNEQFF.

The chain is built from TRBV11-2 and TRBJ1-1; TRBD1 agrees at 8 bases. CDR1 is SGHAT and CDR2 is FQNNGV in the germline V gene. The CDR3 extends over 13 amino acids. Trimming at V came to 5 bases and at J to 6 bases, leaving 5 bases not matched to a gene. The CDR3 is CASSTDRVPEAFF. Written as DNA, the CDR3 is TGTGCCAGCAGCACGGACAGGGTCCCTGAAGCTTTCTTT. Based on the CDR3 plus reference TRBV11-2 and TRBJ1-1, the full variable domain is EAGVAQSPRYKIIEKRQSVAFWCNPISGHATLYWYQQILGQGPKLLIQFQNNGVVDDSQLPKDRFSAERLKGVDSTLKIQPAKLEDSAVYLCASSTDRVPEAFFGQGTRLTVV.

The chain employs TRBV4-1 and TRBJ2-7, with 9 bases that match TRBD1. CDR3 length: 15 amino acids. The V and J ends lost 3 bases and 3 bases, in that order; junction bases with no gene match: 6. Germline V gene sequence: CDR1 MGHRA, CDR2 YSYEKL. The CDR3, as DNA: TGCGCCAGCAGCCATCTAGGGACAGGGTTCTACGAGCAGTACTTC. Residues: CASSHLGTGFYEQYF.

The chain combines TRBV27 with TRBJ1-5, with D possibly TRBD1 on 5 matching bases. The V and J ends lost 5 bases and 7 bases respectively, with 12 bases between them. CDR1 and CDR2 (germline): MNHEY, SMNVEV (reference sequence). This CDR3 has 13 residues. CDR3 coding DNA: TGTGCCAGCAGTCCTCGGGGGTTCCAGCCCCAGCATTTT. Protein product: CASSPRGFQPQHF.

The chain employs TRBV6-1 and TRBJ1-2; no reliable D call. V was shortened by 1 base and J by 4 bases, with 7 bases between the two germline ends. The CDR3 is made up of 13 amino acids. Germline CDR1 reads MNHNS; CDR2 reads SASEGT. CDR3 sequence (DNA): TGTGCCAGCAGTGAAGTGGAGGGCTATGGCTACACCTTC. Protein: CASSEVEGYGYTF.

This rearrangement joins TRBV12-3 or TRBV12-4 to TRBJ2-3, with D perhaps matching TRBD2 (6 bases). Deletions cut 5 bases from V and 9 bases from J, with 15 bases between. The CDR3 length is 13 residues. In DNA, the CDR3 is TGTGCCAGCAGTAGGGCCTCTAGCGACACGCAGTATTTT. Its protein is CASSRASSDTQYF.

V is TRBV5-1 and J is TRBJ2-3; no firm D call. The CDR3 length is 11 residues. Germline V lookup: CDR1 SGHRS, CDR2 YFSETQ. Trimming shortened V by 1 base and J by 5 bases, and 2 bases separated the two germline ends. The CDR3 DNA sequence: TGCGCCAGCAGCTTGCTAGATACGCAGTATTTT. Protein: CASSLLDTQYF.

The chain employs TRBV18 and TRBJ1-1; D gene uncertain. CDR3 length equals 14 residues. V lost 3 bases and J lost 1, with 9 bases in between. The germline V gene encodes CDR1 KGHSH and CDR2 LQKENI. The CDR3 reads CASSPKDKNTEAFF. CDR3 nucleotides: TGTGCCAGCTCACCGAAAGACAAGAACACTGAAGCTTTCTTT.

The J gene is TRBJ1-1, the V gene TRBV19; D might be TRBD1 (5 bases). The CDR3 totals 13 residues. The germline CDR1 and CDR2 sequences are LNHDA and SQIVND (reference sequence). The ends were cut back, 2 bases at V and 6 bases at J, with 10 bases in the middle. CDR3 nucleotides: TGTGCCAGTAGTATAACAGGAGCGCCTGAAGCTTTCTTT. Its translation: CASSITGAPEAFF.

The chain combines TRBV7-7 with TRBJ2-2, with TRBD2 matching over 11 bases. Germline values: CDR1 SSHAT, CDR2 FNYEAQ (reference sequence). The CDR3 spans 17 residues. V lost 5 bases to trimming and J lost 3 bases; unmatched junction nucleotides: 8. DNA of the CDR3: TGTGCCAGCAGCCCACTAGCGGGGGCCATCTACACCGGGGAGCTGTTTTTT. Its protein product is CASSPLAGAIYTGELFF. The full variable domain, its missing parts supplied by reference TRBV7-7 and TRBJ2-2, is GAGVSQSPRYKVTKRGQDVTLRCDPISSHATLYWYQQALGQGPEFLTYFNYEAQPDKSGLPSDRFSAERPEGSISTLTIQRTEQRDSAMYRCASSPLAGAIYTGELFFGEGSRLTVL.

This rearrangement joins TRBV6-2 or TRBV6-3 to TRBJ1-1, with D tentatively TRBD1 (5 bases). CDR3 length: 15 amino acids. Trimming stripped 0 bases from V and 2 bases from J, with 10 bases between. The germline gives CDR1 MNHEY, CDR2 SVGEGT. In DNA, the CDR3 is TGTGCCAGCAGTTACTCGGCCGGGGGTAACACTGAAGCTTTCTTT. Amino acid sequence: CASSYSAGGNTEAFF.

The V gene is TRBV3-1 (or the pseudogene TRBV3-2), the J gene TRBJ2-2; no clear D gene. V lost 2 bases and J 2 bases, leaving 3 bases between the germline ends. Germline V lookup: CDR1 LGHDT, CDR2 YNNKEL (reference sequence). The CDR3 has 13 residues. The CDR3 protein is CASSQLNTGELFF. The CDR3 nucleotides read TGTGCCAGCAGCCAACTTAACACCGGGGAGCTGTTTTTT.